These 20 T cell receptor beta chains were sequenced from one sample in a study of beta chain features in type 1 diabetes. These receptors lack a known antigen. Every isolated RNA sample was fully reverse transcribed, so sequencing captured expressed TCRB transcripts. Repertoires were generated with immunoSEQ multiplex PCR, while TCRdb's copy carries only in-frame clones and drops some. The repertoire holds approximately 730,000 clones, with over 10% as singletons. Overall study findings and caveats: There was a moderate but significant shortening of TCRB CDR3s in all four CD4+ subsets of Type 1 diabetes patients.

The material sequenced was naive CD4+ T cells from blood. The origin of the receptors is a man between 18 and 29 years old with type 1 diabetes.

V usage is TRBV25-1 and J usage is TRBJ2-4; TRBD2 agrees at 10 bases. J was trimmed by 6 bases and V by 6 bases; bases with no gene match: 5. Germline CDR1 is MGHDK and CDR2 is SYGVNS. This CDR3 comprises 14 residues. The chain's CDR3 is CASSLAGAGNIQYF. CDR3 DNA: TGTGCCAGCAGCCTAGCGGGGGCGGGAAACATTCAGTACTTC. The full variable domain, rest sourced from reference TRBV25-1 and TRBJ2-4, is EADIYQTPRYLVIGTGKKITLECSQTMGHDKMYWYQQDPGMELHLIHYSYGVNSTEKGDLSSESTVSRIRTEHFPLTLESARPSHTSQYLCASSLAGAGNIQYFGAGTRLSVL.

This rearrangement joins TRBV7-8 to TRBJ2-7; a weak D match, TRBD1 (5 bases). Trimming shortened V by 1 base and J by 1 base, and 8 bases separated the two germline ends. The CDR3 covers 14 residues. Germline V gene sequence: CDR1 SGHVS, CDR2 FQNEAQ. In nucleotides, the CDR3 is TGTGCCAGCAGCTTAGGGACACTTTCCTACGAGCAGTACTTC. The encoded protein is CASSLGTLSYEQYF.

J is TRBJ1-2 and V is TRBV30, with 9 bases matching TRBD1. Germline CDR1 reads GTSNPN; CDR2 reads SVGIG (reference sequence). V gave up 3 bases and J gave up 7 bases; unmatched junction bases: 12. CDR3 length: 15 residues. CDR3 protein: CAWRSIIQTGGGYTF. The CDR3 DNA follows: TGTGCCTGGAGATCGATCATTCAGACAGGGGGTGGCTACACCTTC.

This clone was seen more than once but under ten times. The gene calls are TRBV5-6 and TRBJ1-5; 7 bases map to TRBD1. This CDR3 spans 16 amino acids. Germline V gives CDR1 SGHDT, CDR2 YYEEEE. Trimming removed 1 base from V and 4 bases from J; junction bases left unmatched: 8. CDR3 nucleotides: TGTGCCAGCAGCTTGCTGGGACAGAGAGAAAATCAGCCCCAGCATTTT. Its translation is CASSLLGQRENQPQHF.

The chain recombines TRBV7-9 with TRBJ1-4, with a weak D call TRBD1 (6 bases). The CDR3 is 15 amino acids. V lost 1 base and J 6 bases, leaving 12 bases between the germline ends. Germline CDR1 and CDR2: SEHNR and FQNEAQ (reference sequence). For the CDR3, the DNA is TGTGCCAGCAGCTTAGGGGGGCAAGTGGATGAAAAACTGTTTTTT. Its translation: CASSLGGQVDEKLFF.

The rearrangement uses TRBV2 and TRBJ2-1; 12 bases fit TRBD2. This CDR3 region has 14 residues. V trimming: 2 bases; J trimming: 11 bases; junction bases outside the gene matches: 4. CDR1 is SNHLY and CDR2 is FYNNEI in the germline V gene. The CDR3 loop reads CASSETLAGGQQFF. In nucleotides, the CDR3 is TGTGCCAGCAGTGAAACACTAGCGGGGGGACAGCAGTTCTTC. The full variable domain, its missing parts supplied by reference TRBV2 and TRBJ2-1, is EPEVTQTPSHQVTQMGQEVILRCVPISNHLYFYWYRQILGQKVEFLVSFYNNEISEKSEIFDDQFSVERPDGSNFTLKIRSTKLEDSAMYFCASSETLAGGQQFFGPGTRLTVL.

This chain links TRBV4-3 with TRBJ1-1, with 7 bases matching TRBD1. Germline-derived CDR1 and CDR2 are LGHNA and YSLEER. Losses at the gene ends were 4 bases for V and 0 bases for J; bases not matched to a gene: 8. The CDR3 totals 16 residues. The CDR3 spells CASSPWTGQLNTEAFF. The DNA for the CDR3 is TGCGCCAGCAGCCCCTGGACAGGACAGCTGAACACTGAAGCTTTCTTT.

The chain combines TRBV9 with TRBJ2-2; 7 positions agree with TRBD1. The germline V gene has CDR1 SGDLS and CDR2 YYNGEE. This CDR3 spans 15 amino acids. The V and J ends lost 4 bases and 5 bases, in that order; junction bases with no gene match: 8. The CDR3 protein is CASSLDRVATGELFF. In DNA, the CDR3 is TGTGCCAGCAGCTTAGACAGGGTAGCAACCGGGGAGCTGTTTTTT.

The J gene is TRBJ2-2, the V gene TRBV5-1; perhaps TRBD1 as D (5 bases). Trimming pared 0 bases from V and 10 bases from J, leaving 13 bases between. This CDR3 is 14 amino acids long. CDR1 is SGHRS and CDR2 is YFSETQ in the germline V gene. CDR3 DNA: TGCGCCAGCAGCTTGGTCGCAGGGCCGGAGGAGCTGTTTTTT. It is translated as CASSLVAGPEELFF.

This clone was seen only a few times. At the DNA level, this CDR3 is encoded by other sequences in the same sample as well. This chain uses TRBV29-1 with TRBJ2-3, with a possible D match to TRBD1 (5 bases). Trimming took 5 bases from V and 1 from J, leaving 10 bases between them. The germline V gene has CDR1 SQVTM and CDR2 ANQGSEA. CDR3 length: 13 residues. This chain's CDR3 is CSVLRGGTDTQYF. CDR3 in DNA: TGCAGCGTTCTAAGGGGTGGCACAGATACGCAGTATTTT.

The V gene is TRBV6-5, the J gene TRBJ2-5; possibly TRBD1 or TRBD2 for D (5 bases each). CDR3 length equals 14 residues. Germline V gene sequence: CDR1 MNHEY, CDR2 SVGAGI. V lost 6 bases to trimming and J lost 5 bases, with 16 bases between them. The chain's CDR3 is CASRPGQRRETQYF. Here the CDR3 DNA reads TGTGCCAGCAGACCCGGACAACGGAGGGAGACCCAGTACTTC.

This clone was seen a handful of times. The rearrangement links TRBV18 to TRBJ2-5; tentatively, D is TRBD1 or TRBD2 (5 bases each). The CDR3 length is 16 residues. Germline V CDR1 and CDR2: KGHSH, LQKENI. With 1 base removed from V and 4 bases from J, the gap between germline ends came to 16 bases. CDR3 in DNA: TGTGCCAGCTCACCACGCGGAAAGGGGAGCGGAGAGACCCAGTACTTC. Protein sequence: CASSPRGKGSGETQYF.

This clone occurred a few times. The chain employs TRBV6-6 and TRBJ2-7; 7 bases align to TRBD1. The CDR3 length is 11 residues. Germline V CDR1 and CDR2: MNHNY, SVGAGI (reference sequence). Trimming took 6 bases from V and 7 from J; bases not matched to a gene: 3. The CDR3 sequence is CASRETGEQYF. The DNA for the CDR3 is TGTGCCAGCAGGGAGACAGGGGAGCAGTACTTC.

This clone turned up a few times. This sequence joins TRBV29-1 and TRBJ2-7; the D is unclear. V was pared by 4 bases and J by 0 bases, with 1 base between. CDR1 and CDR2 (germline): SQVTM, ANQGSEA. This CDR3 contains 10 residues. The CDR3 region is CSVGSYEQYF. In DNA, the CDR3 is TGCAGCGTTGGCTCCTACGAGCAGTACTTC.

The sample holds a few counts of this clone. This sequence joins TRBV5-1 and TRBJ2-5; D possibly corresponds to TRBD1 (6 bases). CDR3 size: 13 residues. Trimming pared 3 bases from V and 4 bases from J, leaving 10 bases between. The germline gives CDR1 SGHRS, CDR2 YFSETQ. The CDR3 loop reads CASSSQGLETQYF. The CDR3 DNA reads TGCGCCAGCAGCTCTCAGGGGCTAGAGACCCAGTACTTC.

The chain uses TRBV9 and TRBJ2-1, with D possibly matching TRBD1 (5 bases). The CDR3 contains 14 residues. Germline lookup yields CDR1 SGDLS and CDR2 YYNGEE. The V gene lost 4 bases and the J gene lost 7 bases, with 15 bases spanning the gap. This CDR3 reads CASSLSKGRNEQFF. The CDR3 region has the DNA TGTGCCAGCAGCCTTAGCAAGGGGCGTAATGAGCAGTTCTTC.

This rearrangement joins TRBV29-1 to TRBJ1-1; a possible D gene is TRBD1 (6 bases). V was cut by 8 bases and J by 2 bases, with 21 bases left in between. Germline V gene lookup returns CDR1 SQVTM and CDR2 ANQGSEA. There are 15 residues in the CDR3. The CDR3 spells CSHSGTRGPNTEAFF. The CDR3 nucleotides are TGCAGCCACTCCGGGACACGGGGACCCAACACTGAAGCTTTCTTT.

The chain has TRBV28 and TRBJ1-2; D not resolved. Trimming left V 6 bases short and J 8 bases short, with 10 bases between. The CDR3 runs 11 residues. CDR1 and CDR2 from the germline V gene are MDHEN and SYDVKM. The CDR3 reads CASSRASGYTF. DNA for the CDR3: TGTGCCAGCAGCCGGGCCTCCGGCTACACCTTC.

This clone was recorded a few times. V and J are TRBV28 and TRBJ2-5; D call uncertain. Germline V gene data show CDR1 as MDHEN and CDR2 as SYDVKM. This CDR3 comprises 12 residues. The CDR3 DNA sequence: TGTGCTGCTAGATTGGGTACAGAGACCCAGTACTTC. Translation gives CAARLGTETQYF.

This chain uses TRBV4-1 with TRBJ1-5; D perhaps matches TRBD1 (6 bases). This CDR3 region has 16 residues. Trimming removed 0 bases from V and 5 bases from J, with 14 bases in between. CDR1 MGHRA and CDR2 YSYEKL come from the germline V gene. The DNA for the CDR3 is TGCGCCAGCAGCCAAGATAAGGACAGCGGTTATCAGCCCCAGCATTTT. Its protein is CASSQDKDSGYQPQHF.